A single sample is the source of the 24 T cell receptor beta chains below, sequenced in a study of CD8+ T cells in alopecia areata. Once RNA had been extracted, it was reverse transcribed into cDNA to act as the sequencing template. Measured with immunoSEQ multiplex PCR; TCRdb has only the in-frame clones, and not every one. Among 200,000 to 250,000 clones listed, roughly three fifths were seen once. The sample taken for sequencing was CD8+ T cells sorted from blood. These receptors all come from a human donor in good health.

The chain has TRBV7-3 and TRBJ2-7; the D gene is possibly TRBD2 (6 bases). With 2 bases removed from V and 2 bases from J, the gap between germline ends came to 13 bases. The CDR3 is made up of 15 amino acids. Germline V gene lookup returns CDR1 SGHTA and CDR2 FQGTGA. This CDR3 reads CASSLDGGKTYEQYF. CDR3 nucleotides: TGTGCCAGCAGCTTAGACGGGGGTAAGACCTACGAGCAGTACTTC.

The chain is built from TRBV7-9 and TRBJ1-5, with D hard to call. CDR1 and CDR2 (germline): SEHNR, FQNEAQ (reference sequence). CDR3 length: 13 residues. V was clipped by 1 base and J by 9 bases, with 10 bases between them. CDR3 nucleotides: TGTGCCAGCAGCTTAGACCCCAGCGGGCCCCAGCATTTT. Amino acid sequence: CASSLDPSGPQHF.

This clone showed up just a few times. The J gene is TRBJ1-5, the V gene TRBV19; TRBD1 matches at 10 bases. Looked up from germline, CDR1 is LNHDA and CDR2 is SQIVND (reference sequence). The CDR3 contains 15 residues. Trimming removed 5 bases from V and 5 bases from J; junction bases left unmatched: 6. The CDR3 protein is CASSDRDRGDQPQHF. DNA for the CDR3: TGTGCCAGTAGTGACCGGGACAGGGGAGATCAGCCCCAGCATTTT. The full variable domain, rest sourced from reference TRBV19 and TRBJ1-5, is DGGITQSPKYLFRKEGQNVTLSCEQNLNHDAMYWYRQDPGQGLRLIYYSQIVNDFQKGDIAEGYSVSREKKESFPLTVTSAQKNPTAFYLCASSDRDRGDQPQHFGDGTRLSIL.

This rearrangement joins TRBV4-1 to TRBJ1-1; 9 bases agree with TRBD1. This CDR3 has 16 residues. CDR1 is MGHRA and CDR2 is YSYEKL in the germline V gene. V was pared by 4 bases and J by 4 bases, with 10 bases of the junction left unmatched. Here the CDR3 reads CASSPYARTGATEAFF. The DNA of the CDR3 is TGCGCCAGCAGCCCCTACGCCCGGACAGGGGCCACTGAAGCTTTCTTT.

The V call is TRBV4-1, the J call TRBJ1-5, with D possibly matching TRBD1 (5 bases). The ends were cut back, 0 bases at V and 5 bases at J, with 11 bases in the middle. The CDR3 length is 15 residues. Germline V gene data show CDR1 as MGHRA and CDR2 as YSYEKL. The CDR3 region is CASSQDPTVYQPQHF. The CDR3 region has the DNA TGCGCCAGCAGCCAAGATCCGACAGTGTATCAGCCCCAGCATTTT.

This clone was detected only a few times. The rearrangement joins TRBV7-2 to TRBJ2-5; 8 positions agree with TRBD1. CDR3 length: 15 amino acids. Germline CDR1 reads SGHTA; CDR2 reads FQGNSA. The V and J ends lost 4 bases and 5 bases, in that order; junction bases with no gene match: 9. CDR3 loop: CASSWAGGAWETQYF. The CDR3 DNA reads TGTGCCAGCAGCTGGGCAGGGGGCGCGTGGGAGACCCAGTACTTC.

The CDR3 reads CASSSRVQYYGYTF. In DNA form, the CDR3 reads TGTGCCAGCAGCTCCCGGGTCCAGTATTATGGCTACACCTTC. The rearrangement links TRBV7-9 to TRBJ1-2; D is unclear. The V end lost 4 bases, the J end lost 5 bases, and 14 bases lay between the germline ends. Germline CDR1 is SEHNR and CDR2 is FQNEAQ (reference sequence). The length of the CDR3 is 14 residues.

The V call is TRBV4-1, the J call TRBJ2-1, with TRBD2 matching 8 bases. The V segment lost 1 base and the J segment 4 bases; nucleotides outside the gene matches: 3. The CDR3 spans 15 residues. The germline V gene has CDR1 MGHRA and CDR2 YSYEKL. The CDR3: CASSQGIAGYNEQFF. For the CDR3, the DNA is TGCGCCAGCAGCCAAGGGATAGCGGGGTACAATGAGCAGTTCTTC.

The chain links TRBV6-6 to TRBJ2-3; 9 bases match TRBD1. CDR3 length: 14 amino acids. Germline assignment: CDR1 MNHNY and CDR2 SVGAGI (reference sequence). Trimming took 5 bases from V and 3 from J; bases not matched to a gene: 3. CDR3 protein: CASSPGTGTDTQYF. The CDR3 DNA reads TGTGCCAGCAGTCCCGGGACAGGGACAGATACGCAGTATTTT.

The rearrangement uses TRBV7-9 and TRBJ2-1, with TRBD2 matching 12 bases. Trimming took 4 bases from V and 2 from J; bases not matched to a gene: 6. The germline CDR1 and CDR2 sequences are SEHNR and FQNEAQ (reference sequence). There are 17 residues in the CDR3. The CDR3: CASSSPSGGAPYNEQFF. DNA for the CDR3: TGTGCCAGCAGCTCCCCTAGCGGGGGGGCCCCCTACAATGAGCAGTTCTTC.

This CDR3 reads CASSSAGQTYNEQFF. CDR3 coding DNA: TGTGCCAGCAGCTCTGCGGGACAAACCTACAATGAGCAGTTCTTC. This chain connects TRBV13 to TRBJ2-1; either TRBD1 or TRBD2 may supply D (6 bases each). Germline V lookup: CDR1 PRHDT, CDR2 FYEKMQ (reference sequence). The CDR3 length is 15 residues. Trimming took 4 bases from V and 2 from J, leaving 12 bases between them.

This chain uses TRBV28 with TRBJ2-5; D may correspond to TRBD1 or TRBD2 (6 bases each). Germline lookup yields CDR1 MDHEN and CDR2 SYDVKM. The CDR3 length is 17 residues. V lost 1 base to trimming and J lost 3 bases, with 18 bases between them. CDR3 amino acids: CASSLSGAVGGEETQYF. DNA for the CDR3: TGTGCCAGCAGTTTATCCGGGGCGGTGGGGGGCGAAGAGACCCAGTACTTC.

The V call is TRBV11-2, the J call TRBJ2-7; tentative D call: TRBD1 (5 bases). The V and J ends lost 1 base and 0 bases respectively, with 10 bases between them. Germline loops: CDR1 SGHAT, CDR2 FQNNGV. The CDR3 loop spans 15 amino acids. The CDR3 region has the DNA TGTGCCAGCAGCTTAGGACAGCTCAGCTCCTACGAGCAGTACTTC. Translating it yields CASSLGQLSSYEQYF.

Only a few counts were recorded for this clone. This chain joins TRBV5-6 and TRBJ2-1, with D perhaps TRBD1 or TRBD2 (5 bases each). The CDR3 is 13 amino acids. The V end lost 3 bases, the J end lost 14 bases, and 18 bases lay between the germline ends. Germline CDR1 and CDR2: SGHDT and YYEEEE. This CDR3 is CASSSSSTAGKFF. The CDR3 DNA follows: TGTGCCAGCAGCTCCTCTTCGACAGCCGGGAAGTTCTTC.

The table lists this clone with a few counts. CDR3 sequence (DNA): TGTGCCAGCAGCCAAACCTACACCTACGAGCAGTACTTC. This sequence encodes CASSQTYTYEQYF. The chain has TRBV14 and TRBJ2-7; D uncertain. V gave up 2 bases and J gave up 2 bases, with 7 bases separating them. The CDR3 covers 13 residues. Germline lookup yields CDR1 SGHDN and CDR2 FVKESK.

The sample holds one count of this clone. The chain uses TRBV4-1 and TRBJ2-3; D may correspond to TRBD1 or TRBD2 (5 bases each). Looked up from germline, CDR1 is MGHRA and CDR2 is YSYEKL. The CDR3 has 19 amino acids. V was clipped by 1 base and J by 0 bases, with 20 bases between them. In nucleotides, the CDR3 is TGCGCCAGCAGCCAAGCCCACCGAGAGGGGCCATCTAGCACAGATACGCAGTATTTT. It is translated as CASSQAHREGPSSTDTQYF.

The rearrangement uses TRBV25-1 and TRBJ2-7; D might be TRBD1 (6 bases). Germline lookup yields CDR1 MGHDK and CDR2 SYGVNS. V was cut by 3 bases and J by 4 bases, with 7 bases left in between. CDR3 length: 12 residues. The CDR3 DNA reads TGTGCCAGCAGTGATCAGGGGTACGAGCAGTACTTC. This codes for CASSDQGYEQYF.

The chain has TRBV2 and TRBJ2-1, with 8 bases aligning to TRBD2. The ends lost 7 bases at V and 9 bases at J; junction bases unmatched: 11. CDR1 and CDR2 (germline): SNHLY, FYNNEI. CDR3 length: 14 amino acids. In DNA form, the CDR3 reads TGTGCCAGCACTCCGGGACTAGATTTCTTTGAGCAGTTCTTC. Translated, it gives CASTPGLDFFEQFF.

The chain has TRBV7-2 and TRBJ2-7; D is unclear. The CDR3 spans 14 residues. Germline V gene data show CDR1 as SGHTA and CDR2 as FQGNSA. The V and J ends lost 3 bases and 2 bases respectively, with 11 bases between them. The CDR3 DNA follows: TGTGCCAGCAGCTTTGCTTTACCGGCCTACGAGCAGTACTTC. Amino acids: CASSFALPAYEQYF. Together with reference TRBV7-2 and TRBJ2-7, the CDR3 gives the full variable domain: GAGVSQSPSNKVTEKGKDVELRCDPISGHTALYWYRQSLGQGLEFLIYFQGNSAPDKSGLPSDRFSAERTGGSVSTLTIQRTQQEDSAVYLCASSFALPAYEQYFGPGTRLTVT.

In its sample, this clone was seen a few times. The chain links TRBV11-2 to TRBJ1-5, with TRBD1 as a possible D gene (6 bases). This CDR3 is built from 12 residues. CDR1 SGHAT and CDR2 FQNNGV come from the germline V gene. Trimming removed 4 bases from V and 7 bases from J, with 8 bases in between. CDR3 protein: CASSSGEQPQHF. Here the CDR3 DNA reads TGTGCCAGCAGCTCAGGGGAGCAGCCCCAGCATTTT.

V usage is TRBV15 and J usage is TRBJ2-3, with 13 bases identical to TRBD2. The CDR3 has 18 amino acids. Germline trimming cut 2 bases from V and 1 base from J; bases unmatched to any gene: 6. Germline-derived CDR1 and CDR2 are LNHNV and YYDKDF (reference sequence). CDR3 nucleotide sequence: TGTGCCACCAGCAGATCTCCCGGGACTAGCGGGGGCACAGATACGCAGTATTTT. It translates to CATSRSPGTSGGTDTQYF.

This clone was seen a handful of times. The chain combines TRBV9 with TRBJ2-1; the D is unclear. V lost 6 bases, J lost 4 bases, and 11 bases lay in between. The CDR3 spans 13 residues. CDR1 is SGDLS and CDR2 is YYNGEE in the germline V gene. Written as DNA, the CDR3 is TGTGCCAGCACGGACCAGGAATACAATGAGCAGTTCTTC. This codes for CASTDQEYNEQFF.

This chain connects TRBV13 to TRBJ1-1; a weak D match, TRBD1 (5 bases). The CDR3 runs to 13 residues. V was trimmed by 0 bases and J by 8 bases, leaving 10 bases between them. CDR1 is PRHDT and CDR2 is FYEKMQ in the germline V gene (reference sequence). The CDR3 reads CASSLGSGNEAFF. CDR3 coding DNA: TGTGCCAGCAGCTTAGGATCAGGGAACGAAGCTTTCTTT. The variable domain in full, completed from reference TRBV13 and TRBJ1-1, reads AAGVIQSPRHLIKEKRETATLKCYPIPRHDTVYWYQQGPGQDPQFLISFYEKMQSDKGSIPDRFSAQQFSDYHSELNMSSLELGDSALYFCASSLGSGNEAFFGQGTRLTVV.

This clone was counted a few times. The rearrangement joins TRBV29-1 to TRBJ2-3; D remains unclear. V lost 6 bases, J lost 1 base, and 11 bases lay in between. The CDR3 is 13 amino acids. CDR1 is SQVTM and CDR2 is ANQGSEA in the germline V gene. This CDR3 reads CSVQGPGTDTQYF. Here the CDR3 DNA reads TGCAGCGTGCAAGGACCTGGCACAGATACGCAGTATTTT.